These 3 T cell receptor beta chains were all obtained from the same sample, sequenced in a study of blood T cell repertoires in COVID-19. Libraries were prepared by immunoSEQ multiplex PCR; TCRdb keeps only in-frame clonotypes and omits some of them. The repertoire includes about 100,000 clones, 88% of them detected once, and around 6.5% sits in the top ten. The sequenced sample was peripheral blood. These receptors all stem from a woman aged 60-70 years with acute or convalescent COVID-19.

The rearrangement uses TRBV5-1 and TRBJ2-7; TRBD1 aligns across 10 bases. Trimming took 0 bases from V and 7 from J; bases not matched to a gene: 7. CDR1 and CDR2 (germline): SGHRS, YFSETQ. The CDR3 length is 15 residues. The CDR3 protein is CASSLGGQGEREQYV. The CDR3 DNA follows: TGCGCCAGCAGCTTGGGAGGACAGGGGGAGAGAGAGCAGTACGTC.

DNA of the CDR3: TGTGCCATCAGTGACAGGGATGGCAATCAGCCCCAGCATTTT. Its translation: CAISDRDGNQPQHF. The V gene is TRBV10-3, the J gene TRBJ1-5; D perhaps matches TRBD1 (5 bases). With 3 bases removed from V and 2 bases from J, the gap between germline ends came to 8 bases. The CDR3 spans 14 residues. Germline V CDR1 and CDR2: ENHRY, SYGVKD.

Comment on this clone: Other DNA sequences within the sample encode an identical CDR3. The CDR3 protein is CASSQVSTEAFF. The CDR3 nucleotides are TGTGCCAGCAGCCAAGTATCCACTGAAGCTTTCTTT. V is TRBV3-1 (or the pseudogene TRBV3-2) and J is TRBJ1-1; D call uncertain. Looked up from germline, CDR1 is LGHDT and CDR2 is YNNKEL (reference sequence). Trimming took 1 base from V and 4 from J, leaving 4 bases between them. The CDR3 totals 12 residues.